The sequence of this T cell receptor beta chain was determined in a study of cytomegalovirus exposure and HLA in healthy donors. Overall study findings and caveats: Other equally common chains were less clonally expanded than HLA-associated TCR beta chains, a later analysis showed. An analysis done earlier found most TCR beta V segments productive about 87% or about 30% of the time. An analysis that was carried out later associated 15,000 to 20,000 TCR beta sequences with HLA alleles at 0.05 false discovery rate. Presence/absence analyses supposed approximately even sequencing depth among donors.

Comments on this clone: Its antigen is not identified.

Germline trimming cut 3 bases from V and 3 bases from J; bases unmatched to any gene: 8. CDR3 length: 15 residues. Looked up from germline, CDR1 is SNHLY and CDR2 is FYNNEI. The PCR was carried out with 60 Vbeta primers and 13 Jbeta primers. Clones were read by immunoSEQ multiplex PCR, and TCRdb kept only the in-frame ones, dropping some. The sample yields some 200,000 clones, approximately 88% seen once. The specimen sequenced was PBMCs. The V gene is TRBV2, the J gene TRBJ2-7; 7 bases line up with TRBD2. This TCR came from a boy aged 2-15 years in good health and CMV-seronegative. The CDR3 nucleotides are TGTGCCAGCAGTGATGTGGTTGCTAGCGGCTACGAGCAGTACTTC. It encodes CASSDVVASGYEQYF. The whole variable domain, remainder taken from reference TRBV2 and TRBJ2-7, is EPEVTQTPSHQVTQMGQEVILRCVPISNHLYFYWYRQILGQKVEFLVSFYNNEISEKSEIFDDQFSVERPDGSNFTLKIRSTKLEDSAMYFCASSDVVASGYEQYFGPGTRLTVT.